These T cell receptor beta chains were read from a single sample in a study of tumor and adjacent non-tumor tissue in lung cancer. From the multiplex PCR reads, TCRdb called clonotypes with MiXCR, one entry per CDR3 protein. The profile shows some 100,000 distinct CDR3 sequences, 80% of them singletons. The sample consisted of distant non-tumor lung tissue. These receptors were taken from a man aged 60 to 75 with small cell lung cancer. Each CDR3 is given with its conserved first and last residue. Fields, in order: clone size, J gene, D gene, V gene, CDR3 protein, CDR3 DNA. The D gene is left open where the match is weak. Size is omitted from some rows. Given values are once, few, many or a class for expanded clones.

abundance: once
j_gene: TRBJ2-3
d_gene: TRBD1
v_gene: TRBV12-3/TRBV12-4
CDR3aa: CASGRGTETQYF
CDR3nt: TGTGCCAGCGGACGTGGGACAGAAACTCAGTATTTT

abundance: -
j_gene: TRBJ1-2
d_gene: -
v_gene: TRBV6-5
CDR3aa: CASMEGGGSNYGHTF
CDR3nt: TGTGCCAGTATGGAGGGAGGAGGGTCTAACTATGGCCACACCTTC

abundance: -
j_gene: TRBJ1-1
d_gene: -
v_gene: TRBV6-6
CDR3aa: CASRDMRGYPEAFF
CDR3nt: TGTGCCAGCAGGGACATGAGAGGGTACCCTGAAGCTTTCTTT

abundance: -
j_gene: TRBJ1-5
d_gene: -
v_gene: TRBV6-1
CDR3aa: CASSEGTDQPQHF
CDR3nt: TGTGCCAGCAGTGAGGGAACAGATCAGCCCCAGCATTTT

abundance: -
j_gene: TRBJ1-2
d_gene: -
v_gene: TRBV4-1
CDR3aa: CTSSHEGKQRAHYGYTF
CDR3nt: TGCACCAGCAGCCACGAAGGAAAGCAGAGGGCCCACTATGGCTACACCTTC

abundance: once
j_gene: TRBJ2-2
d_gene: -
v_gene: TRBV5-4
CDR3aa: CAGNPDYSSGELFF
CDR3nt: TGTGCCGGCAACCCGGACTACAGTTCGGGGGAGCTGTTTTTT

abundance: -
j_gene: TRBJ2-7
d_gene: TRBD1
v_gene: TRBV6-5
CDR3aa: CVTRTRDSRSYEQYF
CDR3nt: TGTGTCACCAGGACCCGGGACAGCCGCTCCTACGAGCAGTACTTC

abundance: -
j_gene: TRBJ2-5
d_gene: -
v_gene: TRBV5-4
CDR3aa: CASSRGGGSGSGLEAQYF
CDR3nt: TGTGCCAGCAGCCGAGGTGGGGGTAGTGGGAGTGGGCTAGAGGCCCAGTACTTC

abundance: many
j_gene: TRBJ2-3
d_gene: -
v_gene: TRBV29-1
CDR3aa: CSVGGVPGSSGTDTQYF
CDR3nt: TGCAGCGTTGGGGGGGTTCCCGGGTCCTCTGGCACAGATACGCAGTATTTT

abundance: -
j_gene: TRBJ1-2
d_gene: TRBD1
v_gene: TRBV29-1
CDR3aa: CSLERGHYGYAF
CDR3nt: TGCAGCCTTGAAAGGGGGCACTATGGCTACGCCTTC

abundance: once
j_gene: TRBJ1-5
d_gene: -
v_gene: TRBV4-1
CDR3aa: CASSRDRGDPPQHF
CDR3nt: TGCGCCAGCAGCCGAGATAGAGGGGATCCGCCCCAGCATTTT

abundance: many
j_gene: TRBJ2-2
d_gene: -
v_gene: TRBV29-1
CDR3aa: CSVRSANTGELFF
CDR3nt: TGCAGCGTTAGGTCAGCGAACACCGGGGAGCTGTTTTTT

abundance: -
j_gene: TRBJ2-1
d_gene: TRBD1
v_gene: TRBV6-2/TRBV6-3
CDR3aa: CASSYPNGQGGNVPFF
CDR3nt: TGTGCCAGCAGTTACCCGAATGGACAGGGAGGTAATGTGCCGTTCTTC

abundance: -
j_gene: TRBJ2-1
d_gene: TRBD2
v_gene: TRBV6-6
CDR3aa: CAGTPGAGRCGRTYNEQFF
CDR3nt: TGTGCCGGCACCCCCGGGGCAGGGCGGTGCGGGAGGACCTACAATGAGCAGTTCTTC

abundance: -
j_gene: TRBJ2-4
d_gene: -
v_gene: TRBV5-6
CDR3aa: CASCLRPLGGTVKNIQYF
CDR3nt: TGTGCCAGCTGCTTGCGGCCCCTCGGCGGGACAGTGAAAAACATTCAGTACTTC

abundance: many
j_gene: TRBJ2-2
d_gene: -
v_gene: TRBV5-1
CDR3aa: CASSPWVGGAGELFF
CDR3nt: TGCGCCAGCAGCCCTTGGGTCGGGGGCGCCGGGGAGCTGTTTTTT

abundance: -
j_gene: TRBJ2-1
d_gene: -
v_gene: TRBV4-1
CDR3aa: CASSLDPNSGSGNEQFF
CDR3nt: TGCGCCAGCAGCCTCGATCCGAATAGCGGTAGTGGAAATGAGCAGTTCTTC

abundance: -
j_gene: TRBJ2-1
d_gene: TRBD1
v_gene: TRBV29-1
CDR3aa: CRVLGTGTENEQFF
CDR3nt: TGCAGAGTCTTAGGGACAGGGACTGAGAATGAGCAGTTCTTC

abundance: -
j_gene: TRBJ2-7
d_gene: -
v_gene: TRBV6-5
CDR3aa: CASSSNTNGTSYEQYF
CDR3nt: TGTGCCAGCAGTTCAAACACTAACGGGACTTCCTACGAGCAGTACTTC

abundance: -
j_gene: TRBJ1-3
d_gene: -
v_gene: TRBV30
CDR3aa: CACSVGENSGKTIYF
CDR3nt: TGTGCCTGTAGTGTAGGGGAAAACTCTGGAAAAACCATATATTTT

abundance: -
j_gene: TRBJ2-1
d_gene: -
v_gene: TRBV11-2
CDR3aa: CDSSTSKRSYNEQFF
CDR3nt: TGTGACAGCAGCACTTCTAAGAGGAGCTACAATGAGCAGTTCTTC

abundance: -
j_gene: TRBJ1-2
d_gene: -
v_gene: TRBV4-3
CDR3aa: CASSQDHAGDPYGYTF
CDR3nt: TGCGCCAGCAGCCAAGATCACGCAGGGGACCCTTATGGCTACACCTTC

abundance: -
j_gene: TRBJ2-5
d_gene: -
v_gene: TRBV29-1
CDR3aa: CSVLEQKQEIQYF
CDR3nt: TGCAGCGTGTTGGAACAAAAGCAGGAGATCCAGTACTTC

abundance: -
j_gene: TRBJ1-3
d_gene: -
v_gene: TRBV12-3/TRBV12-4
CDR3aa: CASSLPGDGNTIYF
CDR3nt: TGTGCCAGCAGTTTGCCCGGGGACGGAAACACCATATATTTT

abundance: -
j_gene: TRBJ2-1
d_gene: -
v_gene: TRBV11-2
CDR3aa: CASSFVLNKQQFF
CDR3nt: TGTGCAAGCAGCTTCGTGCTCAACAAACAGCAGTTCTTC

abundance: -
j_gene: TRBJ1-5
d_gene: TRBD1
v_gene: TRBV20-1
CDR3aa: CSALAGTGTVYSNQPQHF
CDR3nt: TGCAGTGCCCTAGCCGGGACAGGGACCGTTTATAGCAATCAGCCCCAGCATTTT

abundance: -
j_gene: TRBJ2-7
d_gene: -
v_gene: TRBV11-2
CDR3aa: CGSSLDIGVYEQYF
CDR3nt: TGTGGCAGCAGCTTAGATATAGGAGTGTACGAGCAGTACTTC

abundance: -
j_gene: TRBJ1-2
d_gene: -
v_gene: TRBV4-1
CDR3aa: CASNQDGQRSYGYTF
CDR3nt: TGCGCCAGCAACCAAGACGGACAACGGAGCTATGGCTACACCTTC